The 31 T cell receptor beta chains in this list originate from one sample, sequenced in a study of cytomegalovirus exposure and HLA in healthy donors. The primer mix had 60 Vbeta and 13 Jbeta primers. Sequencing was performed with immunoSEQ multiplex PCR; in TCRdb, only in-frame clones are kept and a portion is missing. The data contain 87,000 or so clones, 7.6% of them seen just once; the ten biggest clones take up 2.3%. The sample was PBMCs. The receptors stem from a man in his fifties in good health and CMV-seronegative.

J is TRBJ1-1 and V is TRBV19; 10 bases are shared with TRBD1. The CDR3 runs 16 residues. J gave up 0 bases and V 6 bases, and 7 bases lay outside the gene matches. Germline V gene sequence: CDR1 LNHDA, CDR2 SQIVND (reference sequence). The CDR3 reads CASRLGQGRLNTEAFF. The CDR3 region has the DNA TGTGCCAGTAGATTGGGACAGGGGCGGCTGAACACTGAAGCTTTCTTT.

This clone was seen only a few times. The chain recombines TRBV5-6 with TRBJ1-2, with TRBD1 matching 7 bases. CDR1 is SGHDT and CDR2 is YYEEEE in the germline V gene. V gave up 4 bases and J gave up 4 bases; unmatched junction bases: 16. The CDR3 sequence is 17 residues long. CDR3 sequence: CASSAQGTAPPIYGYTF. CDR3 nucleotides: TGTGCCAGCAGCGCGCAAGGGACAGCACCTCCAATCTATGGCTACACCTTC. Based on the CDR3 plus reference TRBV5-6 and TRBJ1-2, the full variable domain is DAGVTQSPTHLIKTRGQQVTLRCSPKSGHDTVSWYQQALGQGPQFIFQYYEEEERQRGNFPDRFSGHQFPNYSSELNVNALLLGDSALYLCASSAQGTAPPIYGYTFGSGTRLTVV.

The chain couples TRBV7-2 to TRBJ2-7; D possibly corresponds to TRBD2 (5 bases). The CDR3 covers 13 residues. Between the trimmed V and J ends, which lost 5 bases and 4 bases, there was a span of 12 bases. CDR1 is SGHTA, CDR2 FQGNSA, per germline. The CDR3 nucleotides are TGTGCCAGCAGCACAACTAGGTTATACGAGCAGTACTTC. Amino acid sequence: CASSTTRLYEQYF.

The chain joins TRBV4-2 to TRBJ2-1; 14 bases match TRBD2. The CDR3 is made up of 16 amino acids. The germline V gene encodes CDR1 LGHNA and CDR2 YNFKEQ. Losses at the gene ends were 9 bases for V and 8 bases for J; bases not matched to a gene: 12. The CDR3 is CASTSPGGLAGDEQFF. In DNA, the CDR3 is TGTGCCAGTACATCTCCCGGGGGACTAGCGGGAGATGAGCAGTTCTTC.

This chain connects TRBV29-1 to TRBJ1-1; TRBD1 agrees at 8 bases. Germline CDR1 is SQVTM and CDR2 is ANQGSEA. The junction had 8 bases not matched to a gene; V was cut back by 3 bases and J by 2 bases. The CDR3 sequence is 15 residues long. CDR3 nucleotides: TGCAGCGTTGAGACAGGGGCGTCGTTTAACACTGAAGCTTTCTTT. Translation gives CSVETGASFNTEAFF.

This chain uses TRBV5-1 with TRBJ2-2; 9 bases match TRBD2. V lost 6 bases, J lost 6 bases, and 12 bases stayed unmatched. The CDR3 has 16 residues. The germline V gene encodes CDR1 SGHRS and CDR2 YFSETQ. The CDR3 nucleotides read TGCGCCAGCAAGGAGGTCTCGGGACTAGCAGCCGGGGAGCTGTTTTTT. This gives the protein CASKEVSGLAAGELFF.

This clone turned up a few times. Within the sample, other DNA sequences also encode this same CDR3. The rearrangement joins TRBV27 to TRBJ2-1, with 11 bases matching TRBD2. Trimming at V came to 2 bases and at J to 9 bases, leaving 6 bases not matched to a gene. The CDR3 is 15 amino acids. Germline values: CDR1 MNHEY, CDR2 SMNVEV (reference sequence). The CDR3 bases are TGTGCCAGCAGTTTAAACGGACTAGCGGGTGGTGAGCAGTTCTTC. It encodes CASSLNGLAGGEQFF.

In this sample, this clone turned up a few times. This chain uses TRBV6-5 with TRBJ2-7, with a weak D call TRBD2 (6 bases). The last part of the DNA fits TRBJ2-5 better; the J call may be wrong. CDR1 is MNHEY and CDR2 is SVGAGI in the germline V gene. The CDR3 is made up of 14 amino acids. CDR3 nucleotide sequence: TGTGCCAGCAGTTACGGAGGGTTTGGAGAGACCCAGTACTTC. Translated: CASSYGGFGETQYF.

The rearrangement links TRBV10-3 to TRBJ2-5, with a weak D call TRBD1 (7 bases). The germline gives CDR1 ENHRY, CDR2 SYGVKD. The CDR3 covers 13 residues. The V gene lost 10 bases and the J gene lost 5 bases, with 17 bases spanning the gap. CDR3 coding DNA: TGTGCCACCGGGGGACAGTTAGGGGAGACCCAGTACTTC. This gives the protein CATGGQLGETQYF.

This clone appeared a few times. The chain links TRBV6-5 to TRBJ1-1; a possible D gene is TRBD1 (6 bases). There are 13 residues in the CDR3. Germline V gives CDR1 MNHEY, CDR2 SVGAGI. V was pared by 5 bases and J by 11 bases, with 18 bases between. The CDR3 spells CASSPIGQRSAFF. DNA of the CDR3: TGTGCCAGCAGTCCCATCGGACAGAGATCGGCTTTCTTT.

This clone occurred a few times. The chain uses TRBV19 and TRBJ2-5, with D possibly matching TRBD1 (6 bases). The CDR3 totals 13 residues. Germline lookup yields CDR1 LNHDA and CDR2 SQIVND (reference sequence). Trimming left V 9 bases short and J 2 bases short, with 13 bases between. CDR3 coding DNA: TGTGCCAGCCGCCAGGGGAGTCAAGAGACCCAGTACTTC. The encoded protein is CASRQGSQETQYF.

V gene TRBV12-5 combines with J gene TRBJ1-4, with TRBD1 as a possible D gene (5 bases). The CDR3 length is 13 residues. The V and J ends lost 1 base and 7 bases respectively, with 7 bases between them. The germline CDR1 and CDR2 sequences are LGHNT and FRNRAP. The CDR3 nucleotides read TGTGCTAGTGGTTTGGGTAGGGGTGAAAAACTGTTTTTT. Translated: CASGLGRGEKLFF. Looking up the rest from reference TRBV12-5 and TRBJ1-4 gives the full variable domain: DARVTQTPRHKVTEMGQEVTMRCQPILGHNTVFWYRQTMMQGLELLAYFRNRAPLDDSGMPKDRFSAEMPDATLATLKIQPSEPRDSAVYFCASGLGRGEKLFFGSGTQLSVL.

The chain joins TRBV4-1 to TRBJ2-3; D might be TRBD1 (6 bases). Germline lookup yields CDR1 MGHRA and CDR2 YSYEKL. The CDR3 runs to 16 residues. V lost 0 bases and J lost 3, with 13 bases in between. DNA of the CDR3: TGCGCCAGCAGCCAAGATCGTGGGGGCCAAACAGATACGCAGTATTTT. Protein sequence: CASSQDRGGQTDTQYF.

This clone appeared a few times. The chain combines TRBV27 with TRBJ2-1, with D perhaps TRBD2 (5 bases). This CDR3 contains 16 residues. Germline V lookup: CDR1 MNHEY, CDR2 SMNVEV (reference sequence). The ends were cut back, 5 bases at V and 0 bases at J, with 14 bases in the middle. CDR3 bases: TGTGCCAGCAGTACCGCGGGCTTTAGCTCCTACAATGAGCAGTTCTTC. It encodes CASSTAGFSSYNEQFF.

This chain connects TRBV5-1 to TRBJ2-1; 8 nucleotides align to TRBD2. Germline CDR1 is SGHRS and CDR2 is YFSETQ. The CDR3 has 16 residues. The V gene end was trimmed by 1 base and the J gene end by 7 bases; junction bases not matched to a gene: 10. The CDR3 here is CASSLRGAGGGNEQFF. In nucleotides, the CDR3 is TGCGCCAGCAGCTTGAGGGGTGCGGGGGGTGGGAATGAGCAGTTCTTC.

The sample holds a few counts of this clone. Here the CDR3 reads CASSSRTYSNQPQHF. The CDR3 region has the DNA TGTGCCAGCAGCTCCCGGACTTATAGCAATCAGCCCCAGCATTTT. The V gene is TRBV11-2, the J gene TRBJ1-5; D call uncertain. CDR1 is SGHAT and CDR2 is FQNNGV in the germline V gene. The CDR3 consists of 15 residues. Trimming removed 4 bases at V and 0 bases at J, with 10 bases between.

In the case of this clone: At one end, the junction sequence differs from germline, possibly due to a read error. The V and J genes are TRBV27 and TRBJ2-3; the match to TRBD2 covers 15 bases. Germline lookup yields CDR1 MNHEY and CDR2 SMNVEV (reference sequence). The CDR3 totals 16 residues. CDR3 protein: CASSSGLAGGADKQYF. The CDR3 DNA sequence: TGTGCCAGCAGTTCTGGACTAGCGGGAGGGGCAGATAAGCAGTATTTT.

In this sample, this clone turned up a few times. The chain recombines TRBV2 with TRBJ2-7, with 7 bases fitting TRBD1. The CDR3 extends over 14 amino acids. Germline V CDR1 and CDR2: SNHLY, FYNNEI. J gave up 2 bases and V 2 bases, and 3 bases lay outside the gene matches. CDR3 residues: CASSETGVTYEQYF. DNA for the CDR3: TGTGCCAGCAGTGAAACAGGGGTGACCTACGAGCAGTACTTC.

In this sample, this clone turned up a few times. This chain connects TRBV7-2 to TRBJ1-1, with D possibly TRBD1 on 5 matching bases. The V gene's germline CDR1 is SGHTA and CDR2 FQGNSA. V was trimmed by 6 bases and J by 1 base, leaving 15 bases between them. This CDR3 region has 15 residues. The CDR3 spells CASRVQGTPNTEAFF. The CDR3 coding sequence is TGTGCCAGCAGAGTTCAGGGTACCCCGAACACTGAAGCTTTCTTT.

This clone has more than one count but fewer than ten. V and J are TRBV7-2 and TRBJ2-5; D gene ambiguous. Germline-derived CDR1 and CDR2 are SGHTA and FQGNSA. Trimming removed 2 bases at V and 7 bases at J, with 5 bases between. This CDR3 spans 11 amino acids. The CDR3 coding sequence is TGTGCCAGCAGCTTACAGATGACCCAGTACTTC. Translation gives CASSLQMTQYF.

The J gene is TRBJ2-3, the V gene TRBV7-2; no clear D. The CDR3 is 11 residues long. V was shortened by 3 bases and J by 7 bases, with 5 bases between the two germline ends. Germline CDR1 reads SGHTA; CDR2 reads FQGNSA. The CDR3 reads CASSFLYTQYF. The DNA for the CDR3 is TGTGCCAGCAGCTTCCTATATACGCAGTATTTT.

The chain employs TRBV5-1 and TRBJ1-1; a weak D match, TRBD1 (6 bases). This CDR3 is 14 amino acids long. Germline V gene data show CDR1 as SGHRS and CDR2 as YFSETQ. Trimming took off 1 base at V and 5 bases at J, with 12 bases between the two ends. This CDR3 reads CASSLTGSGTEAFF. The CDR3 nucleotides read TGCGCCAGCAGCTTGACAGGGTCGGGAACTGAAGCTTTCTTT.

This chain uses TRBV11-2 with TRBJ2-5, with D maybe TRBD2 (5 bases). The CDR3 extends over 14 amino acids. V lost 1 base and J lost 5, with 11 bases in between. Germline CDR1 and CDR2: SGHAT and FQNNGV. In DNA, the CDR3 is TGTGCCAGCAGCTTAGGGTGGGGAGAGGAGACCCAGTACTTC. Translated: CASSLGWGEETQYF. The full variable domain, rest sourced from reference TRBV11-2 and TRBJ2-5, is EAGVAQSPRYKIIEKRQSVAFWCNPISGHATLYWYQQILGQGPKLLIQFQNNGVVDDSQLPKDRFSAERLKGVDSTLKIQPAKLEDSAVYLCASSLGWGEETQYFGPGTRLLVL.

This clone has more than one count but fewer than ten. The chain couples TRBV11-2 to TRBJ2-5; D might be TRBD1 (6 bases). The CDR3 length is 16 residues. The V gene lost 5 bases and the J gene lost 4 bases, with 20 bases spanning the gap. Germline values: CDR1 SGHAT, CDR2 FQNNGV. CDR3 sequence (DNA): TGTGCCAGCAGCCAACCCGGGACATCCTTGGGAGAGACCCAGTACTTC. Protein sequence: CASSQPGTSLGETQYF.

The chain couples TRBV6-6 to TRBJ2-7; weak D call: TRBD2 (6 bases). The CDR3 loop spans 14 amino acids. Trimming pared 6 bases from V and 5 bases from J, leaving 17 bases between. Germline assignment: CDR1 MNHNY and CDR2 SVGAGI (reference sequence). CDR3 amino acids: CASSLRKGRHEQYF. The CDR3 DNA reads TGTGCCAGCAGCCTCAGGAAAGGGAGGCACGAGCAGTACTTC.

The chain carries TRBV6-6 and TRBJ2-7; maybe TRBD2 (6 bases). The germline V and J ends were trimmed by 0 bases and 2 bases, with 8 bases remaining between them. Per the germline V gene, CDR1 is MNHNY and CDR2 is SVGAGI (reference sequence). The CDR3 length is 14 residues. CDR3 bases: TGTGCCAGCAGTTACTCGGGACTCACCTACGAGCAGTACTTC. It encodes CASSYSGLTYEQYF.

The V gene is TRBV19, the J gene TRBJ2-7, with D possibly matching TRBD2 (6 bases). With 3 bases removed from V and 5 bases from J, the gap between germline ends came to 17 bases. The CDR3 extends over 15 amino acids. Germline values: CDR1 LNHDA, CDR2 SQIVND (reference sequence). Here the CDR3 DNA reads TGTGCCAGTAGTATCAGGAGGGGAGGTCTAGACGAGCAGTACTTC. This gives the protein CASSIRRGGLDEQYF.

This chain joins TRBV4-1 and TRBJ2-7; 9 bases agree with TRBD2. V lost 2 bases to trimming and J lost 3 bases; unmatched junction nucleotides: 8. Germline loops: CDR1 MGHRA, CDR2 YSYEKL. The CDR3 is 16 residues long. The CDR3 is CASSQIGREGDYEQYF. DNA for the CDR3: TGCGCCAGCAGCCAAATAGGGCGGGAGGGTGACTACGAGCAGTACTTC.

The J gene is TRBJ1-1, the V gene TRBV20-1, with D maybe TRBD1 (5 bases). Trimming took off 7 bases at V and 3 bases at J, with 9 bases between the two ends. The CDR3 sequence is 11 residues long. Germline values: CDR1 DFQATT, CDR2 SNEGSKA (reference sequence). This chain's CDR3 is CSVGGDTEAFF. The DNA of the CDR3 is TGCAGTGTGGGGGGTGACACTGAAGCTTTCTTT.

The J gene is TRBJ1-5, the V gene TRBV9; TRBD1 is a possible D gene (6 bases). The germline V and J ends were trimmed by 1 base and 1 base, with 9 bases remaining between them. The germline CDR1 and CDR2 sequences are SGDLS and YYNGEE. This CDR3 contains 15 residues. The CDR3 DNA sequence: TGTGCCAGCAGCGTAAAGGGGGAGAGCAATCAGCCCCAGCATTTT. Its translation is CASSVKGESNQPQHF.

CDR3 sequence (DNA): TGTGCCAGCAGCTTAGCATCCGGGACTAGCGGATCTAGCACAGATACGCAGTATTTT. Amino acids: CASSLASGTSGSSTDTQYF. The V gene is TRBV11-2, the J gene TRBJ2-3, with 11 bases fitting TRBD2. V shed 1 base, J shed 0 bases, and the junction held 9 bases outside the gene matches. The V gene's germline CDR1 is SGHAT and CDR2 FQNNGV. This CDR3 has 19 residues. Full variable domain (remainder filled in from reference TRBV11-2 and TRBJ2-3): EAGVAQSPRYKIIEKRQSVAFWCNPISGHATLYWYQQILGQGPKLLIQFQNNGVVDDSQLPKDRFSAERLKGVDSTLKIQPAKLEDSAVYLCASSLASGTSGSSTDTQYFGPGTRLTVL.